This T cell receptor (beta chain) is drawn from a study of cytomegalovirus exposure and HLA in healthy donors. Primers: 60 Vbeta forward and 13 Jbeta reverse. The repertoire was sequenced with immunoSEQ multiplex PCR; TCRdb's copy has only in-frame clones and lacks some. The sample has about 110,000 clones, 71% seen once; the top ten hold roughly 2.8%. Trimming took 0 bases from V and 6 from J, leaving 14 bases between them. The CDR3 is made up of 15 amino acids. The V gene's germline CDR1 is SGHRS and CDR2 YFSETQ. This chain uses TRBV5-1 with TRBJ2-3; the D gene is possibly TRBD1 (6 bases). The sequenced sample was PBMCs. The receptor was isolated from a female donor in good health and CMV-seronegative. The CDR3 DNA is TGCGCCAGCAGCTTGGGGCCAGGGGTTGGCGATACGCAGTATTTT. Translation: CASSLGPGVGDTQYF.